This entry is about one T cell receptor (beta chain). The record originates from a study of shared T cell receptors in the human thymus. Germline trimming cut 2 bases from V and 8 bases from J; bases unmatched to any gene: 6. The CDR3 covers 15 residues. The V gene's germline CDR1 is MNHEY and CDR2 SMNVEV (reference sequence). Clones were sequenced by immunoSEQ multiplex PCR, and TCRdb holds only the in-frame ones, with some missing. Of 700,000 or so clones listed, roughly 88% are singletons. The same sample was also studied in work on human thymus T cells.

The receptor comes from a girl under three years old with a congenital heart defect. Sequenced input: thymocytes. V usage is TRBV27 and J usage is TRBJ1-1; 12 nucleotides agree with TRBD1. CDR3 region: CASSLVSGQGAEAFF. For the CDR3, the DNA is TGTGCCAGCAGTTTAGTGTCGGGACAGGGGGCCGAAGCTTTCTTT.